This entry lists 3 T cell receptor beta chains sequenced from one sample in a study of control samples from healthy donors and cancer patients. Generated by immunoSEQ multiplex PCR, the TCRdb table keeps only in-frame clones and is missing some. The sample records about 22,000 clones, 75% to 85% being singletons. Sequencing was done on a sample of PBMCs. These receptors all stem from a man aged 55 to 70 with head and neck cancer.

This clone has only a few counts. The sample carries other DNA sequences with the same CDR3. The chain carries TRBV6-1 and TRBJ2-2; D might be TRBD1 (6 bases). V was trimmed by 2 bases and J by 0 bases, leaving 10 bases between them. The CDR3 extends over 16 amino acids. The germline gives CDR1 MNHNS, CDR2 SASEGT. The CDR3 sequence is CASSERGGANTGELFF. The CDR3 DNA reads as TGTGCCAGCAGTGAACGAGGGGGAGCGAACACCGGGGAGCTGTTTTTT.

The chain has TRBV2 and TRBJ2-7; a weak D match, TRBD2 (6 bases). This CDR3 has 12 amino acids. CDR1 and CDR2 (germline): SNHLY, FYNNEI. V shed 7 bases and J shed 3 bases, with 10 bases lying between them. The CDR3 sequence is CASTGRDYEQYF. CDR3 sequence (DNA): TGTGCCAGCACCGGGAGAGACTACGAGCAGTACTTC.

This chain links TRBV27 with TRBJ1-5; D not resolved. This CDR3 is built from 17 residues. Trimming shortened V by 2 bases and J by 4 bases, and 18 bases separated the two germline ends. Germline V gene sequence: CDR1 MNHEY, CDR2 SMNVEV (reference sequence). The CDR3 region is CASSLRNGKGANQPQHF. CDR3 in DNA: TGTGCCAGCAGTTTAAGAAACGGAAAGGGCGCGAATCAGCCCCAGCATTTT.